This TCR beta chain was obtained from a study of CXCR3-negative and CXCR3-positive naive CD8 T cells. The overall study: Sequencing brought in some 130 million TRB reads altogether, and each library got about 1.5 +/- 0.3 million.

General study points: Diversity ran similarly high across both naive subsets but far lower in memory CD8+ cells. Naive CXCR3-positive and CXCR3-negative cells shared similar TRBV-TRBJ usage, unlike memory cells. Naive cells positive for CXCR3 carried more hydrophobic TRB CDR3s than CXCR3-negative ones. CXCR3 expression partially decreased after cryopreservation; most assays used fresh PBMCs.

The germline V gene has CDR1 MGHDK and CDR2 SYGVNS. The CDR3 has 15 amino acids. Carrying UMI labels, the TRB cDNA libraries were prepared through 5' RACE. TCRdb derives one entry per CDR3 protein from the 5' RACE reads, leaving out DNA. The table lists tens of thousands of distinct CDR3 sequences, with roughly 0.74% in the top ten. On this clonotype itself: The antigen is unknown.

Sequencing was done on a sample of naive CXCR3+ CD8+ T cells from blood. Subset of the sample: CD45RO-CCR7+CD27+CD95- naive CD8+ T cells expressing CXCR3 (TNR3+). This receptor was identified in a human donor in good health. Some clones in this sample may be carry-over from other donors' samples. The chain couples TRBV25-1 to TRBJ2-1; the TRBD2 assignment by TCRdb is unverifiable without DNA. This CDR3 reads CASSESVPPQDEQFF. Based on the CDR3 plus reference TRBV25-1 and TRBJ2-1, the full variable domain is EADIYQTPRYLVIGTGKKITLECSQTMGHDKMYWYQQDPGMELHLIHYSYGVNSTEKGDLSSESTVSRIRTEHFPLTLESARPSHTSQYLCASSESVPPQDEQFFGPGTRLTVL.